This TCR beta chain appears in the sequencing data of a study of pediatric ulcerative colitis. Study results and caveats: A couple of rectal CDR3 clonotypes occurred in all ulcerative colitis patients.

This clone was observed a few times. The target antigen is unknown. Samples were sequenced at Survey level, maximum 500,000 reads. TCRdb's copy holds only in-frame clones and misses some; the assay was immunoSEQ multiplex PCR. This repertoire shows about 36,000 clones, 75% to 90% found once; its top ten account for more than 20%. Germline CDR1 reads ENHRY; CDR2 reads SYGVKD. This CDR3 has 15 amino acids. Trimming at V came to 3 bases and at J to 1 base, leaving 5 bases not matched to a gene. This rearrangement joins TRBV10-3 to TRBJ1-1; 7 nucleotides match TRBD1. What was sequenced was blood. The clonotype comes from a girl between 10 and 17 years old with moderate ulcerative colitis. CDR3 in DNA: TGTGCCATCAGTGATCGCGCAGGGGGGAACACTGAAGCTTTCTTT. The encoded protein is CAISDRAGGNTEAFF.